Listed below are T cell receptor beta chains from one sample, sequenced in a study of metastatic and nonmetastatic thyroid tumors. Using MiXCR, TCRdb reanalyzed the PCR reads. The data contain about 15,000 clones, around 20% of them singletons. Specimen: blood. The receptors stem from a female donor with papillary thyroid cancer or a benign thyroid nodule (not recorded which). Some clones in this sample may be carry-over from other donors' samples. Both conserved end residues are part of each CDR3. D genes are given only for firm matches. Clone size, where shown, is once, few, many, or a class for clones that have expanded.

clone size,V gene,D gene,J gene,CDR3 DNA,CDR3 protein
few,TRBV6-1,-,TRBJ2-7,TGTGCCAGCAGTAATGGAGCTGCGGGCACGTACGAGCAGTACTTC,CASSNGAAGTYEQYF
-,TRBV6-2/TRBV6-3,-,TRBJ2-2,TGTGCCACGAGTTTGCAGGGGTCCACGAACACCGGGGAGCTGTTTTTT,CATSLQGSTNTGELFF
-,TRBV19,-,TRBJ1-1,TGTGCCAGTAGCCCCGACGGGTGTCTGGGGACTGAAGCTTTCTTT,CASSPDGCLGTEAFF
medium-sized,TRBV11-3,-,TRBJ2-7,TGTGCCAGCAGCTTAGCAGGGTTTCCCTCCTACGAGCAGTACTTC,CASSLAGFPSYEQYF
-,TRBV12-3/TRBV12-4,-,TRBJ2-1,TGTGCCAGCAGTTTGATCGGCGAGAACTACAATGAGCAGTTCTTC,CASSLIGENYNEQFF
-,TRBV11-2,-,TRBJ2-7,TGTGCCAGCAGCTCCGGGACACTTTTTGAGCAGTACTTC,CASSSGTLFEQYF
many,TRBV12-3/TRBV12-4,-,TRBJ2-5,TGTGCCAGCAGTTTAATTGTAGGGCGAGAGACCCAGTACTTC,CASSLIVGRETQYF
medium-sized,TRBV28,-,TRBJ1-1,TGTGCCAGCAGTTACAGGAACACTGAAGCTTTCTTT,CASSYRNTEAFF
medium-sized,TRBV10-3,-,TRBJ2-1,TGTGCCATCAGGTCGTTGGGCAATGAGCAGTTCTTC,CAIRSLGNEQFF
many,TRBV10-3,TRBD2,TRBJ2-1,TGTGCCATCAGGTCCCAGGCGGGAGATATGAACAATGAGCAGTTCTTC,CAIRSQAGDMNNEQFF
-,TRBV11-2,TRBD2,TRBJ2-7,TGTGCCAGCAGCAACATACGTTCTAGCGGGAGGTCCAACGAGCAGTACTTC,CASSNIRSSGRSNEQYF
many,TRBV19,TRBD1,TRBJ2-1,TGTGCCAGTAGACACCGGGACAGGGACGGTGAGCAGTTCTTC,CASRHRDRDGEQFF
many,TRBV7-3,-,TRBJ2-2,TGTGCCAGCAGCCCTAGACCGGGACTGGCTGATCTGGAGCTGTTTTTT,CASSPRPGLADLELFF
medium-sized,TRBV5-1,-,TRBJ2-2,TGCGCCAGCAGAGGTACGAACACCGGGGAGCTGTTTTTT,CASRGTNTGELFF
-,TRBV20-1,TRBD2,TRBJ2-5,TGCAGTGCTGGGGTACTAGCGGGAGAGACCCAGTACTTC,CSAGVLAGETQYF